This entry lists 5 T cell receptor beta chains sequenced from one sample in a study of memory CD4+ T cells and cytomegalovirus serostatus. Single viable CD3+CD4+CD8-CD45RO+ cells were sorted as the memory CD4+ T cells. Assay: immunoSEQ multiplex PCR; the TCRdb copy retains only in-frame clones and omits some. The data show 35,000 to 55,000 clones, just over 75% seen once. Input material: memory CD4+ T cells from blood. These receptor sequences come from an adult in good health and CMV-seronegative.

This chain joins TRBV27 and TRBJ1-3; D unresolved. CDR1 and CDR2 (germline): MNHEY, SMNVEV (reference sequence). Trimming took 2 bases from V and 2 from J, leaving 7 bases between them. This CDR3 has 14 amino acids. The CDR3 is CASSLGVPGNTIYF. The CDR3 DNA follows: TGTGCCAGCAGTTTAGGGGTCCCTGGAAACACCATATATTTT.

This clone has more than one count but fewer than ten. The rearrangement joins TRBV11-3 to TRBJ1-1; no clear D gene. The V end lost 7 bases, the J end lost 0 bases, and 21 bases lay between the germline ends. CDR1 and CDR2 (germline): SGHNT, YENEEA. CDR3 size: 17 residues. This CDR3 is CASTPSRRHPLNTEAFF. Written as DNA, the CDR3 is TGTGCCAGCACCCCCTCCCGTCGACACCCATTGAACACTGAAGCTTTCTTT.

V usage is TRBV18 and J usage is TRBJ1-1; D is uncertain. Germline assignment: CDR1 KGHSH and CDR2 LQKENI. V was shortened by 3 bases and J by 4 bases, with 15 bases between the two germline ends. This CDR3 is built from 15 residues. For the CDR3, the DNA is TGTGCCAGCTCACCCGTTGGAGGGATGGGCACTGAAGCTTTCTTT. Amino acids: CASSPVGGMGTEAFF.

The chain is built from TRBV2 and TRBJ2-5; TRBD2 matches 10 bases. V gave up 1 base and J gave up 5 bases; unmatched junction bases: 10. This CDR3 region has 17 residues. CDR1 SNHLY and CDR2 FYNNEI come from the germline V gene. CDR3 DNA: TGTGCCAGCAGTGAAGAGGGAAGCGGGGGGGCCCCGGAGACCCAGTACTTC. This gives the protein CASSEEGSGGAPETQYF.

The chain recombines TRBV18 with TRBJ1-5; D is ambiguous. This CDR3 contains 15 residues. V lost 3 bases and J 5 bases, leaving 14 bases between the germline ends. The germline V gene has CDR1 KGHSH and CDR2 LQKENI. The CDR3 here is CASSPTLDGYQPQHF. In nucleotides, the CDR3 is TGTGCCAGCTCACCTACCCTCGACGGGTATCAGCCCCAGCATTTT.